This T cell receptor beta chain was identified in a study of T cells in Graves' hyperthyroidism and ophthalmopathy (dated by TCRdb to about 2019). In the study overall: Peripheral blood was collected at initial diagnosis, before any treatment. The 95 to 100 discovery patients were randomly split 7:3 into training and test sets. Prospective prediction of ophthalmopathy was tested in an independent validation cohort of about 19 hyperthyroidism patients and around 16 patients who later progressed to ophthalmopathy. To identify TCR V-J signatures that set the groups apart, the researchers used a discovery cohort of about a hundred patients, made up of about 44 with Graves' ophthalmopathy and about 60 with stable Graves' hyperthyroidism. Thyroid tissue and blood T-cell repertoires from about six Graves' hyperthyroidism patients were also compared in the study. TCR Vbeta CDR3 sequencing of 130 to 150 peripheral blood samples (more than 40 ophthalmopathy, over 70 hyperthyroidism and roughly 17 progressor patients) is reported in the paper. After sampling, hyperthyroidism patients received methimazole starting at 30 mg daily, and ophthalmopathy patients received high-dose intravenous methylprednisolone. On the study overall, not on this receptor specifically: Ophthalmopathy was separated from stable hyperthyroidism by a 13 V-J signature model, with around 88% sensitivity and roughly 81% specificity obtained in cross-validation and 80%/75% obtained in testing. Blood samples also contained most of the expanded thyroid clonotypes (frequency above 0.001), which suggests that blood repertoires may reflect thyroid immune responses. Sample size was not statistically predetermined, and blinding of investigators to group allocation was not performed. In validation, the model predicted progression to ophthalmopathy a median of about 6.5 months before onset, with 65% to 71% sensitivity and nearly 75% specificity.

Ophthalmopathy patients had moderately to severely active disease, with a Clinical Activity Score of 3 or more, a NOSPECS grade of 4 or more, and a disease duration of less than 3 months. Any patient with an uncontrolled infection, another autoimmune disease, pregnancy or lactation was excluded. Diagnoses were established on the basis of clinical symptoms, serum thyroxine and TRAb, thyroid ultrasound, and orbital computed tomography. PBMCs were separated from 7.5 to 10 ml of fresh peripheral blood using Ficoll-Paque density gradient centrifugation. Total RNA was extracted with Trizol reagent, and quality was checked on an Agilent 2100 Bioanalyzer. In this sample, this clonotype turned up many times. Its specific antigen is unknown. Per-base quality was not reported, and no clone a single base away is much larger than it. Amplification of TCR beta CDR3 regions was carried out from RNA transcripts. The TCR CDR3 was subjected to a first round of RT-PCR using the HTBI primer set and the Qiagen OneStep RT-PCR kit. Libraries were constructed in a second round of multiplex PCR, after which size selection and purification were performed. Libraries were sequenced paired-end with 100 bp reads on an Illumina HiSeq2000. The paper's processing steps were these. Raw data were processed with SOAPnuke, discarding reads with adapters, uncalled bases, mean Phred below 15, or no exact constant-primer or identifier match. COPE v1.2.5 was used to merge high-quality paired reads, and clonotypes were defined as unique nucleotide sequences. MiTCR v1.1 was used to align the clonotypes against IMGT TRBV, TRBD and TRBJ reference segments. Analysis was restricted to V-J combinations with a frequency above 0.0001, which covered roughly 99% of repertoires. The TCS score was defined as the ratio of F50 (clonal expansion) to E x V (chaos), calculated using BLOSUM62-based TCRdist between CDR3 peptides within each V-J. Welch's t-statistics and random forest reduced around 510 V-J features to under 15, which were used in a naive Bayes classifier (R e1071). TCRdb's own reprocessing of the public reads used fastp at Q25 and MiXCR and kept productive beta chains. CDR3 protein sequences are deduplicated, and each keeps its most common genes and DNA. Clone size and V and J calls follow TCRdb, not the original study. The sample includes 640,000 or so distinct CDR3 sequences, with approximately 15% observed a single time. The ten largest account for around 7% of the sample.

Reading from cysteine to phenylalanine, the CDR3 counts 17 amino acids. Only CDR3 DNA is held: 51 bases, read in frame from base 1. The germline V gene gives CDR1 as SNHLY and CDR2 as FYNNEI. Here V drops 6 bases and J drops 2 bases, and the junction holds 15 bases not matched to any gene. The clonotype originates from a woman aged 18 to 35 with Graves' ophthalmopathy. In this chain, TRBV2 is recombined with TRBJ2-7, with TRBD2 identical over 8 junction bases. What was sequenced was blood. The CDR3 reads as follows: CASSDTLAGVSPYEQYF. At the DNA level, the sequence is TGTGCCAGCAGCGACACTCTAGCGGGCGTTTCTCCCTACGAGCAGTACTTC.